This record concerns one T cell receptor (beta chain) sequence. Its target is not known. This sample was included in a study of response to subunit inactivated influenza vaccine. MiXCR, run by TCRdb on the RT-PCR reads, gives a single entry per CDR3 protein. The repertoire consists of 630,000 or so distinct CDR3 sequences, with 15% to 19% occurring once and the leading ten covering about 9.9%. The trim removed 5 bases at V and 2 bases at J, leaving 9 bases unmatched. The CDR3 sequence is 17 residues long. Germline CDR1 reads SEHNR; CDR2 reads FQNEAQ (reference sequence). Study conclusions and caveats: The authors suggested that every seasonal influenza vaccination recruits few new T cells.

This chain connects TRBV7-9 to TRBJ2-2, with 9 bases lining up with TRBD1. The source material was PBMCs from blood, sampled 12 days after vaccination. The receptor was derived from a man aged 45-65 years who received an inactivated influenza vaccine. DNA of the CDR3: TGTGCCAGCAGCCGAGGGTGGGACAGGGTCAACACCGGGGAGCTGTTTTTT. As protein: CASSRGWDRVNTGELFF.